This TCR beta chain was observed in a study of T cell responses to AZD1222 COVID-19 vaccine. Looked up from germline, CDR1 is LNHDA and CDR2 is SQIVND (reference sequence). The V gene lost 7 bases and the J gene lost 3 bases, with 19 bases spanning the gap. This CDR3 spans 16 amino acids. The protocol was immunoSEQ multiplex PCR, while the TCRdb copy is restricted to in-frame clones and leaves out a portion. Among more than 85,000 clones listed, almost 80% were seen once. The sample consisted of peripheral blood, taken on day 0 of AZD1222 vaccination. The chain has TRBV19 and TRBJ1-5; maybe TRBD1 (6 bases). This TCR was recovered from an adult in good health. Here the CDR3 reads CASTWTASRNNQPQHF. DNA of the CDR3: TGTGCCAGTACCTGGACAGCTTCACGAAACAATCAGCCCCAGCATTTT.